The rows below give T cell receptor beta chains drawn from one sample of a study of human T cells and chemical hapten exposure. TCRdb recomputed calls from the RACE reads with MiXCR, one row per CDR3 protein. The table has 150,000 to 200,000 distinct CDR3 sequences, about a quarter seen once; the top ten hold 2.1%. The specimen comprised whole blood, sampled in connection with sensitization to the hapten diphenylcyclopropenone (DPC). Receptors originate from a woman aged 18 to 35 with alopecia areata. Some clones in this sample may be carry-over from other donors' samples. Both conserved end residues are part of each CDR3. A D gene is named only where the DNA matches it firmly. Where a row states a size, it is once, few, many or the class of an expanded clone; other rows omit it.

CASSERGENTGELFF	TGTGCCAGCAGTGAAAGGGGGGAAAACACCGGGGAGCTGTTTTTT	many	TRBV6-4	TRBJ2-2	.
CASSRTGVDGYTF	TGTGCCAGCAGTAGAACAGGGGTAGATGGCTACACCTTC	many	TRBV6-4	TRBJ1-2	TRBD1
CASRGPIHSFNQPQHF	TGTGCCAGCAGGGGACCGATACACTCCTTTAATCAGCCCCAGCATTTT	.	TRBV7-9	TRBJ1-5	.
CASRISSGVSYEQYF	TGTGCCAGCAGGATTTCTAGCGGGGTCTCCTACGAGCAGTACTTC	.	TRBV12-3/TRBV12-4	TRBJ2-7	TRBD2
CASSLEPSSTDTQYF	TGCGCCAGCAGCTTGGAACCTAGCAGCACAGATACGCAGTATTTT	.	TRBV5-1	TRBJ2-3	.
CASSDRTETNTEAFF	TGCGCCAGCAGCGACCGGACAGAGACGAACACTGAAGCTTTCTTT	.	TRBV5-1	TRBJ1-1	.
CASNQLREGHKLETQYF	TGCGCCAGCAACCAACTGAGAGAGGGCCATAAGCTTGAGACCCAGTACTTC	.	TRBV4-3	TRBJ2-5	.
CASSYQDEETQYF	TGTGCCAGCAGTTACCAGGATGAAGAGACCCAGTACTTC	.	TRBV6-5	TRBJ2-5	.
CASSEYPLNSGANVLTF	TGTGCCAGCAGTGAATATCCCCTCAACTCTGGGGCCAACGTCCTGACTTTC	few	TRBV6-1	TRBJ2-6	.
CASSPLAGVNTEAFF	TGTGCCAGCAGCCCCCTGGCAGGCGTCAACACTGAAGCTTTCTTT	.	TRBV7-9	TRBJ1-1	.
CASSPGDRDSGNTIYF	TGTGCCAGCAGCCCAGGGGACAGAGACTCTGGAAACACCATATATTTT	.	TRBV9	TRBJ1-3	TRBD1
CASSPLAGSYEQYF	TGTGCCAGCAGTCCACTAGCGGGATCCTACGAGCAGTACTTC	few	TRBV6-6	TRBJ2-7	TRBD2
CASSLDDMSDRLSYNEQFF	TGTGCCAGCAGCTTAGATGATATGTCGGACAGGCTCTCCTACAATGAGCAGTTCTTC	.	TRBV11-2	TRBJ2-1	TRBD1
CASSSGQVNNQPQHF	TGTGCCAGCAGTTCGGGACAGGTCAACAATCAGCCCCAGCATTTT	many	TRBV12-3/TRBV12-4	TRBJ1-5	TRBD1
CASSEPLQETQYF	TGTGCCAGCAGCGAACCACTCCAAGAGACCCAGTACTTC	.	TRBV7-9	TRBJ2-5	.
CASSRIAGQFF	TGTGCCAGCAGCCGCATAGCGGGGCAGTTCTTC	few	TRBV7-2	TRBJ2-1	TRBD2
CASSQLPGQGGYGYTF	TGCGCCAGCAGCCAACTCCCGGGACAGGGAGGCTATGGCTACACCTTC	.	TRBV4-3	TRBJ1-2	TRBD1
CASHNKFLEAFF	TGTGCCAGCCACAACAAGTTTTTAGAAGCTTTCTTT	few	TRBV6-5	TRBJ1-1	.
CASSFAGTGGANTEAFF	TGTGCCAGCAGTTTCGCCGGGACAGGGGGCGCGAACACTGAAGCTTTCTTT	few	TRBV6-6	TRBJ1-1	TRBD1
CASSPRTLGAGGSNEQFF	TGCGCCAGCAGCCCCCGGACTTTAGGAGCGGGGGGAAGCAATGAGCAGTTCTTC	few	TRBV5-1	TRBJ2-1	TRBD2
CASTDRDEQYF	TGTGCCAGCACGGACAGGGACGAGCAGTACTTC	many	TRBV25-1	TRBJ2-7	TRBD1
CASHFGAGQNTEAFF	TGCGCCAGCCACTTTGGGGCAGGGCAGAACACTGAAGCTTTCTTT	.	TRBV5-1	TRBJ1-1	.
CASTLRLLNQETQYF	TGTGCCAGCACTCTTAGGCTACTCAACCAAGAGACCCAGTACTTC	.	TRBV2	TRBJ2-5	.
CASSFGGPDTQYF	TGTGCCAGCAGCTTTGGTGGCCCAGATACGCAGTATTTT	few	TRBV7-3	TRBJ2-3	.
CSASIPGLWEEAFF	TGCAGTGCTTCCATCCCCGGACTCTGGGAGGAAGCTTTCTTT	few	TRBV20-1	TRBJ1-1	.
CASSSLTILTDTQYF	TGTGCCAGCAGCTCCTTAACGATACTCACAGATACGCAGTATTTT	.	TRBV7-9	TRBJ2-3	.
CAISDEVSEAFF	TGTGCCATCAGTGACGAGGTTAGCGAAGCTTTCTTT	few	TRBV10-3	TRBJ1-1	.
CASSSRLTGDSPLHF	TGTGCCAGCAGCTCCCGCCTCACAGGGGATTCACCCCTCCACTTT	.	TRBV11-2	TRBJ1-6	TRBD1
CASSYRQETVEQFF	TGTGCCAGCAGCTATCGACAGGAAACGGTTGAGCAGTTCTTC	few	TRBV4-2	TRBJ2-1	.
CASSLSTGRAGGLTGELFF	TGTGCCAGCAGCTTATCGACAGGGAGGGCAGGGGGCCTCACCGGGGAGCTGTTTTTT	many	TRBV7-6	TRBJ2-2	.
CASSSSGGSNQPQHF	TGTGCCAGCAGCTCATCAGGGGGTAGCAATCAGCCCCAGCATTTT	.	TRBV5-6	TRBJ1-5	TRBD1